This T cell receptor beta chain appears in the sequencing data of a study of blood T cell repertoires in COVID-19. Study details: Samples came from the United States, Italy and Spain, spanning acute and convalescent COVID-19. PBMCs, B-cell-depleted T cells, or T cells provided the cDNA or gDNA that made up the material.

Original analysis: Reference gene primer amplification gave nucleated cell count estimates. Libraries were prepared by immunoSEQ multiplex PCR; TCRdb keeps only in-frame clonotypes and omits some of them. V, J and clone size reflect that table, while D and trimming were determined from the DNA. The table shows roughly 39,000 clones, with approximately 88% occurring only once. The receptor was isolated from a woman in her 70s with acute or convalescent COVID-19. Specimen: peripheral blood.

In nucleotides, the CDR3 is TGCGCCAGCAGCTTGGCCGGGACTAGCGGGGCCAATGAGCAGTTCTTC. Amino acid sequence: CASSLAGTSGANEQFF. This chain uses TRBV5-1 with TRBJ2-1; TRBD2 matches 13 bases. After removal of 0 bases from V and 6 bases from J, the junction contained 3 bases not matched to a gene. The CDR3 has 16 residues. Germline V gene data show CDR1 as SGHRS and CDR2 as YFSETQ. Together with reference TRBV5-1 and TRBJ2-1, the CDR3 gives the full variable domain: KAGVTQTPRYLIKTRGQQVTLSCSPISGHRSVSWYQQTPGQGLQFLFEYFSETQRNKGNFPGRFSGRQFSNSRSEMNVSTLELGDSALYLCASSLAGTSGANEQFFGPGTRLTVL.